Sequencing of this TCR beta chain was carried out in a study of PD-L1 blockade in urothelial cancer. This clone was observed a single time. The table came from immunoSEQ multiplex PCR; TCRdb's copy has only in-frame clones and leaves some out. The table shows tens of thousands of clones, with around 83% occurring only once. Time point indicated: pretreatment peripheral blood. CDR3 length equals 14 residues. The V and J ends lost 4 bases and 8 bases, in that order; junction bases with no gene match: 8. From germline, CDR1 is SGHRS and CDR2 YFSETQ. This specimen consisted of PBMCs, obtained around atezolizumab (anti-PD-L1) treatment. The chain carries TRBV5-1 and TRBJ1-2, with TRBD1 matching 10 bases. This TCR was sampled from a man aged 50 to 60 with urothelial cancer. The CDR3 here is CASSAQTGGEGYTF. The CDR3 DNA sequence: TGCGCCAGCAGCGCACAGACAGGGGGCGAGGGCTACACCTTC.